A single sample gave rise to the 25 T cell receptor beta chains below, sequenced in a study of vaccination and CD4 T cells after COVID-19. The study sequenced cultured CD4+ T cell DNA using the Oncomine TCR Beta short-read assay. Each CDR3 protein gets one entry after TCRdb re-called the PCR reads with MiXCR. This sample has 5,000 to 8,000 distinct CDR3 sequences, with roughly 53% found just once. Treatment in this sample: roughly ten-day PBMC culture with coronavirus spike peptide pools or control peptides (ViraFEST assay). CD4+ T cells of the unexposed donor were collected before the COVID-19 pandemic (2011-2018). Which antigens these TCRs recognize remains unknown. Sequenced material: CD4+ T cells from blood, cultured in vitro. The receptor set was obtained from a human donor in good health.

This clonotype showed up just a few times. The J gene is TRBJ1-3, the V gene TRBV7-6; D gene uncertain. CDR3 size: 12 residues. In germline, CDR1 is SGHVS, CDR2 FNYEAQ. With 5 bases removed from V and 6 bases from J, the gap between germline ends came to 8 bases. Written as DNA, the CDR3 is TGTGCCAGCAGCCAAACGCAAAACACCATATATTTT. Translating it yields CASSQTQNTIYF.

For the CDR3, the DNA is TGTGCCAGCAGCGAGAACAAGGATGGCTACACCTTC. It specifies CASSENKDGYTF. This chain joins TRBV9 and TRBJ1-2, with D uncertain. There are 12 residues in the CDR3. V dropped 3 bases and J dropped 6 bases, with 9 bases sitting between them. Per the germline V gene, CDR1 is SGDLS and CDR2 is YYNGEE.

A few counts support this clonotype. The J gene is TRBJ1-1, the V gene TRBV6-1; 9 bases match TRBD1. This CDR3 is built from 13 residues. Losses at the gene ends were 7 bases for V and 5 bases for J; bases not matched to a gene: 5. The germline V gene encodes CDR1 MNHNS and CDR2 SASEGT. The CDR3 DNA reads TGTGCCAGCAAAGCGACAGGGGGTACTGAAGCTTTCTTT. Amino acid sequence: CASKATGGTEAFF.

This chain uses TRBV2 with TRBJ1-2; TRBD1 agrees at 10 bases. The V segment lost 10 bases and the J segment 4 bases; nucleotides outside the gene matches: 9. Per the germline V gene, CDR1 is SNHLY and CDR2 is FYNNEI. The CDR3 is 14 residues long. CDR3: CATTGGARSYGYTF. The CDR3 DNA sequence: TGTGCCACGACAGGGGGCGCCCGAAGCTATGGCTACACCTTC.

This chain joins TRBV5-5 and TRBJ1-5; D is unclear. The CDR3 has 13 residues. V was shortened by 0 bases and J by 5 bases, with 6 bases between the two germline ends. Germline assignment: CDR1 SGHKS and CDR2 YYEKEE (reference sequence). Here the CDR3 DNA reads TGTGCCAGCAGCTTGGCGGTCCATCAGCCCCAGCATTTT. Translation gives CASSLAVHQPQHF.

This clonotype was found a few times. V gene TRBV28 combines with J gene TRBJ2-1, with D possibly matching TRBD1 (5 bases). The CDR3 extends over 15 amino acids. Trimming took 6 bases from V and 0 from J, leaving 12 bases between them. Germline V lookup: CDR1 MDHEN, CDR2 SYDVKM. CDR3 nucleotide sequence: TGTGCCAGCAGCGAGACAGTAAGCTCCTACAATGAGCAGTTCTTC. This translates into CASSETVSSYNEQFF.

The chain couples TRBV5-4 to TRBJ1-2; 9 nucleotides match TRBD1. V shed 4 bases and J 6 bases; nucleotides not matched to a gene: 7. The CDR3 is 14 residues long. Germline lookup yields CDR1 SGHNT and CDR2 YYREEE (reference sequence). For the CDR3, the DNA is TGTGCCAGCAGCCAGACCGGGACAGGGCATGGCTACACCTTC. Amino acid sequence: CASSQTGTGHGYTF.

The chain is built from TRBV4-3 and TRBJ1-4, with TRBD1 identical over 7 bases. Germline V CDR1 and CDR2: LGHNA, YSLEER. The CDR3 loop spans 15 amino acids. Trimming removed 0 bases from V and 8 bases from J; junction bases left unmatched: 6. The CDR3 nucleotides are TGCGCCAGCAGCCAAGAACGACAGGGTTACGAAAAACTGTTTTTT. Residues: CASSQERQGYEKLFF.

J is TRBJ1-2 and V is TRBV19; no firm D call. V lost 10 bases, J lost 0 bases, and 12 bases lay in between. The CDR3 consists of 13 residues. Germline V CDR1 and CDR2: LNHDA, SQIVND (reference sequence). For the CDR3, the DNA is TGTGCCACGCGCCGGACGGCTAACTATGGCTACACCTTC. The encoded protein is CATRRTANYGYTF.

The chain is built from TRBV6-5 and TRBJ2-3; TRBD1 is a possible D gene (6 bases). CDR3 length equals 13 residues. Germline lookup yields CDR1 MNHEY and CDR2 SVGAGI. The V gene lost 4 bases and the J gene lost 6 bases, with 11 bases spanning the gap. The CDR3 protein is CASSSGQPDTQYF. In DNA, the CDR3 is TGTGCCAGCAGTTCCGGACAGCCGGATACGCAGTATTTT.

The chain has TRBV2 and TRBJ2-2; 8 bases agree with TRBD1. The trim removed 10 bases at V and 4 bases at J, leaving 14 bases unmatched. Per germline, CDR1 SNHLY and CDR2 FYNNEI. The CDR3 spans 16 residues. DNA for the CDR3: TGTGCCACCTCCGTACCCCTCGGACAGGGCACCGGGGAGCTGTTTTTT. Translated, it gives CATSVPLGQGTGELFF.

This clonotype came up a few times. The chain is built from TRBV6-1 and TRBJ1-4; D gene unclear. V lost 6 bases and J 3 bases, leaving 8 bases between the germline ends. CDR1 and CDR2 (germline): MNHNS, SASEGT. This CDR3 has 13 amino acids. Here the CDR3 DNA reads TGTGCCAGCAGCCTCCTACCTAATGAAAAACTGTTTTTT. It codes for CASSLLPNEKLFF.

CDR3 amino acids: CASSLKTGTGNTEAFF. In DNA, the CDR3 is TGTGCCAGCAGTTTAAAAACCGGGACAGGAAATACTGAAGCTTTCTTT. The V and J genes are TRBV6-5 and TRBJ1-1, with TRBD1 identical over 8 bases. CDR1 MNHEY and CDR2 SVGAGI come from the germline V gene. V dropped 4 bases and J dropped 5; count of bases not matched to a gene: 12. This CDR3 spans 16 amino acids.

There are a few counts of this clonotype. The genes are TRBV20-1 and TRBJ2-3; maybe TRBD1 (6 bases). Germline V gene data show CDR1 as DFQATT and CDR2 as SNEGSKA (reference sequence). This CDR3 has 11 residues. V shed 5 bases and J shed 8 bases, with 11 bases lying between them. The CDR3 bases are TGCAGTGCTTCCGACAGGTTTACGCAGTATTTT. It specifies CSASDRFTQYF.

This clonotype was detected a few times. The chain recombines TRBV2 with TRBJ1-2; 8 nucleotides align to TRBD1. Germline-derived CDR1 and CDR2 are SNHLY and FYNNEI. The J segment lost 6 bases and the V segment lost 8 bases, leaving 14 bases of the junction unmatched. This CDR3 is 15 amino acids long. CDR3 sequence: CASSLRQGAGDGYTF. As DNA, the CDR3 is TGTGCCAGCTCTTTACGTCAGGGGGCGGGCGATGGCTACACCTTC.

This chain joins TRBV15 and TRBJ2-7, with D possibly matching TRBD2 (7 bases). The length of the CDR3 is 15 residues. Deletions cut 0 bases from V and 7 bases from J, with 16 bases between. Germline V gene data show CDR1 as LNHNV and CDR2 as YYDKDF (reference sequence). CDR3 loop: CATSRERGGLGEQYF. In DNA form, the CDR3 reads TGTGCCACCAGCAGAGAGAGGGGGGGGCTGGGTGAGCAGTACTTC.

This sequence joins TRBV28 and TRBJ1-2; D gene ambiguous. Germline values: CDR1 MDHEN, CDR2 SYDVKM. Trimming took off 4 bases at V and 4 bases at J, with 10 bases between the two ends. This CDR3 has 13 amino acids. CDR3 in DNA: TGTGCCAGCAGTTCCCCAGGACTCTATGGCTACACCTTC. Translated: CASSSPGLYGYTF.

In this sample, this clonotype turned up once. V is TRBV5-6 and J is TRBJ1-1; a possible D gene is TRBD1 (6 bases). The CDR3 totals 15 residues. V was pared by 3 bases and J by 3 bases, with 15 bases between. Germline V gene lookup returns CDR1 SGHDT and CDR2 YYEEEE. The CDR3 sequence is CASSSPGTTDTEAFF. The CDR3 DNA sequence: TGTGCCAGCAGCTCTCCCGGGACAACCGACACTGAAGCTTTCTTT.

The genes are TRBV11-1 and TRBJ2-7; D is uncertain. CDR1 and CDR2 from the germline V gene are SGHAT and FQDESV (reference sequence). Trimming removed 5 bases from V and 7 bases from J, with 12 bases in between. This CDR3 has 12 amino acids. CDR3 nucleotides: TGTGCCAGCAGCATTCCCTCGCCGGAGCAGTACTTC. This gives the protein CASSIPSPEQYF.

The gene calls are TRBV30 and TRBJ2-5, with a possible D match to TRBD1 (6 bases). The germline V and J ends were trimmed by 5 bases and 0 bases, with 10 bases remaining between them. The CDR3 has 13 residues. CDR1 and CDR2 (germline): GTSNPN, SVGIG (reference sequence). CDR3: CAWQGMYQETQYF. The CDR3 region has the DNA TGTGCCTGGCAGGGGATGTACCAAGAGACCCAGTACTTC.

The J gene is TRBJ1-1, the V gene TRBV25-1, with D maybe TRBD1 (6 bases). Germline V lookup: CDR1 MGHDK, CDR2 SYGVNS. Trimming cost V 5 bases and J 7 bases, with 11 bases left between them. The CDR3 is 12 residues long. The CDR3 sequence: CASSTGLGEAFF. The CDR3 coding sequence is TGTGCCAGCAGTACAGGGTTAGGTGAAGCTTTCTTT.

This clonotype showed up just a few times. This rearrangement joins TRBV27 to TRBJ2-7; TRBD2 matches at 9 bases. The CDR3 length is 14 residues. Germline V gives CDR1 MNHEY, CDR2 SMNVEV (reference sequence). V shed 8 bases and J 5 bases; nucleotides not matched to a gene: 10. CDR3 sequence (DNA): TGTGCCAGCGGACCCCTAGCGGGGAGAAACGAGCAGTACTTC. Encoded protein: CASGPLAGRNEQYF.

This clonotype was observed a few times. The rearrangement uses TRBV19 and TRBJ2-3; D may be TRBD2 (7 bases). The germline CDR1 and CDR2 sequences are LNHDA and SQIVND (reference sequence). The germline V and J ends were trimmed by 5 bases and 2 bases, with 17 bases remaining between them. This CDR3 is 16 amino acids long. The CDR3 DNA follows: TGTGCCAGTAGTCATCAGGGGCGGGGGCTCACAGATACGCAGTATTTT. Its translation: CASSHQGRGLTDTQYF.

The rearrangement uses TRBV30 and TRBJ2-5, with a tentative D call TRBD1 (6 bases). V was trimmed by 7 bases and J by 1 base, leaving 13 bases between them. CDR1 is GTSNPN and CDR2 is SVGIG in the germline V gene (reference sequence). The CDR3 length is 13 residues. Here the CDR3 DNA reads TGTGCCTCTAATCAGGACAGCCAAGAGACCCAGTACTTC. Translation gives CASNQDSQETQYF.

The rearrangement uses TRBV29-1 and TRBJ2-4; weak D call: TRBD2 (6 bases). CDR1 and CDR2 from the germline V gene are SQVTM and ANQGSEA. Trimming stripped 7 bases from V and 2 bases from J, with 15 bases between. The CDR3 consists of 14 residues. CDR3 protein: CSAALGGSKNIQYF. The CDR3 nucleotides read TGCAGCGCCGCATTGGGGGGATCCAAAAACATTCAGTACTTC. The complete variable domain, with remaining parts taken from reference TRBV29-1 and TRBJ2-4, reads SAVISQKPSRDICQRGTSLTIQCQVDSQVTMMFWYRQQPGQSLTLIATANQGSEATYESGFVIDKFPISRPNLTFSTLTVSNMSPEDSSIYLCSAALGGSKNIQYFGAGTRLSVL.